This paragraph covers one T cell receptor (beta chain) sequence. This CDR3 has 16 amino acids. In germline, CDR1 is MNHEY, CDR2 SVGAGI. J was trimmed by 11 bases and V by 3 bases; bases with no gene match: 15. This record comes from a study of blood T cell repertoires in COVID-19. For the study at large: Whether acute or convalescent, the COVID-19 samples came from the United States, Italy and Spain. From T cells, B-cell-depleted T cells, or PBMCs came the material, which was cDNA or gDNA.

As handled by the study authors: Quantification of nucleated cells was approximated via reference gene primer amplification. The table came from immunoSEQ multiplex PCR; TCRdb's copy has only in-frame clones and leaves some out. V, J and clone size derive from that table, while D and trimming were established from the DNA sequence. The data hold approximately 82,000 clones, with 92% observed a single time. The chain employs TRBV6-5 and TRBJ1-4; 7 bases are a match to TRBD1. This sequence was found in a woman in her sixties or seventies with active COVID-19. The sample was peripheral blood. This CDR3 is CASSYDDRAALGKLFF. CDR3 nucleotide sequence: TGTGCCAGCAGTTATGACGACAGGGCGGCCCTCGGGAAACTGTTTTTT.